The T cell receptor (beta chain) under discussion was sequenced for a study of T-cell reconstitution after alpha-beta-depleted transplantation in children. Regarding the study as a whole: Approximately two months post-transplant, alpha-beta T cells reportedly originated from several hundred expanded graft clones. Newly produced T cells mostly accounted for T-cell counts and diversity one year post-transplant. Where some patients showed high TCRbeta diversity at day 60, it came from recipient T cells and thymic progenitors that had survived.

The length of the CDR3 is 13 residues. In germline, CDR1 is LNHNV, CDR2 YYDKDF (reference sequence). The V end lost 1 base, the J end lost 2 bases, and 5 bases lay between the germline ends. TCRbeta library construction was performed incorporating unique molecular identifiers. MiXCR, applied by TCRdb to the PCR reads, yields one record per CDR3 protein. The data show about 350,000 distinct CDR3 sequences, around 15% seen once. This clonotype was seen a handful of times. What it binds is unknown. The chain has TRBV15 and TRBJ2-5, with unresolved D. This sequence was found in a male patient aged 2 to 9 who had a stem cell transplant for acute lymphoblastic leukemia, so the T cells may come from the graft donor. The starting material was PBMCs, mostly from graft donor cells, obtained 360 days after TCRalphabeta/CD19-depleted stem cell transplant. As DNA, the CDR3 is TGTGCCACCAGCAGAGCCTTACAAGAGACCCAGTACTTC. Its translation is CATSRALQETQYF.